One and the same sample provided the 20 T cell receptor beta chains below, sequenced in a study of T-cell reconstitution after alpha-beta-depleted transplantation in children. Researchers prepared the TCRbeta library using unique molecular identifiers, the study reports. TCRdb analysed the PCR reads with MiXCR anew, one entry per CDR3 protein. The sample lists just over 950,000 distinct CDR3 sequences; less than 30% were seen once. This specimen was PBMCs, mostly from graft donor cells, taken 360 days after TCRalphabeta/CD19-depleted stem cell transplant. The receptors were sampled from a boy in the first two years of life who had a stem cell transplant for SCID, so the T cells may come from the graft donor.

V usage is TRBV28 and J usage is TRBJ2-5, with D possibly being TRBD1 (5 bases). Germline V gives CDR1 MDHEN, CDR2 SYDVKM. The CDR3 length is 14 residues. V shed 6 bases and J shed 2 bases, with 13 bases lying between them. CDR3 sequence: CASRVAGIQETQYF. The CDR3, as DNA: TGTGCCAGCAGGGTGGCAGGGATTCAAGAGACCCAGTACTTC. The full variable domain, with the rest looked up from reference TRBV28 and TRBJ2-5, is DVKVTQSSRYLVKRTGEKVFLECVQDMDHENMFWYRQDPGLGLRLIYFSYDVKMKEKGDIPEGYSVSREKKERFSLILESASTNQTSMYLCASRVAGIQETQYFGPGTRLLVL.

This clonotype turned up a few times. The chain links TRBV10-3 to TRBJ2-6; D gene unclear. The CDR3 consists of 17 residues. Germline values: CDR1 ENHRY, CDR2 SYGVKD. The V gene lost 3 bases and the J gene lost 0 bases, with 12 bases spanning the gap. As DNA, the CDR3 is TGTGCCATCAGTGACCGGCAGCTGCACTCTGGGGCCAACGTCCTGACTTTC. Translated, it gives CAISDRQLHSGANVLTF.

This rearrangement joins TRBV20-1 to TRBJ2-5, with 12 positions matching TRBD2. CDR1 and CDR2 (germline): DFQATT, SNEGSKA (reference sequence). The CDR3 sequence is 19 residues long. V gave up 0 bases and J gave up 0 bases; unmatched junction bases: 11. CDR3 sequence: CSARDRSLLAGGYQETQYF. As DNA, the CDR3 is TGCAGTGCTAGAGATCGGTCTCTCCTAGCGGGGGGGTACCAAGAGACCCAGTACTTC.

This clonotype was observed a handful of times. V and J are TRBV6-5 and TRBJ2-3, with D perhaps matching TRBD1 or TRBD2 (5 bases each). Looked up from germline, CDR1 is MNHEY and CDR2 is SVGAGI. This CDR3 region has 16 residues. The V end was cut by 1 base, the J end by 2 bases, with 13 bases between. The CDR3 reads CASSYLTGPSTDTQYF. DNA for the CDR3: TGTGCCAGCAGTTACTTGACGGGACCGTCCACAGATACGCAGTATTTT.

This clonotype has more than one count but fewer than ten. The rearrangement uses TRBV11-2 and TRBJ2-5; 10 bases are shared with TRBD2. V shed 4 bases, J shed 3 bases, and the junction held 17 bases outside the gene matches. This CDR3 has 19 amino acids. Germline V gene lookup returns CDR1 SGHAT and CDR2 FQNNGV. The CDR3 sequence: CASSSYQRGGQESKETQYF. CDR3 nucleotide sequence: TGTGCCAGCAGCTCCTACCAGCGGGGGGGCCAGGAATCGAAAGAGACCCAGTACTTC. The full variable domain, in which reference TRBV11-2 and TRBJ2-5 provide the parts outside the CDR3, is EAGVAQSPRYKIIEKRQSVAFWCNPISGHATLYWYQQILGQGPKLLIQFQNNGVVDDSQLPKDRFSAERLKGVDSTLKIQPAKLEDSAVYLCASSSYQRGGQESKETQYFGPGTRLLVL.

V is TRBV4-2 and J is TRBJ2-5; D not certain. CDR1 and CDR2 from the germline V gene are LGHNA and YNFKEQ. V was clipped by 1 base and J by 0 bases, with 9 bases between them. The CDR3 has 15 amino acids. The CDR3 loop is CASSQALADQETQYF. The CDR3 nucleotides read TGTGCCAGCAGCCAAGCCTTGGCAGACCAAGAGACCCAGTACTTC.

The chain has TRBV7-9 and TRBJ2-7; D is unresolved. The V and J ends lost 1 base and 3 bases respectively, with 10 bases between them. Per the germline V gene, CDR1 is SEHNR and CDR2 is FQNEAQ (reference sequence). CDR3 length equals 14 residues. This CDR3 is CASSLEIPDYEQYF. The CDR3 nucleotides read TGTGCCAGCAGCTTAGAGATTCCGGACTACGAGCAGTACTTC.

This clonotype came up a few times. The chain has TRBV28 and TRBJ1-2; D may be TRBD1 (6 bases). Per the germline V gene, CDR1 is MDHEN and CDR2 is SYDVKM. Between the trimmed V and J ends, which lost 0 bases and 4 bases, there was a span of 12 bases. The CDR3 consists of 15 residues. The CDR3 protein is CASSLWATGSYGYTF. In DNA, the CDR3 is TGTGCCAGCAGTTTATGGGCCACAGGGTCCTATGGCTACACCTTC.

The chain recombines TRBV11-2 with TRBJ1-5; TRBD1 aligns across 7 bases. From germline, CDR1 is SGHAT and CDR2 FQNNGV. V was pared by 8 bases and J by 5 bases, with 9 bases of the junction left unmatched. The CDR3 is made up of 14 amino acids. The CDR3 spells CASGPGTADQPQHF. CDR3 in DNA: TGTGCCAGCGGTCCAGGGACAGCTGATCAGCCCCAGCATTTT.

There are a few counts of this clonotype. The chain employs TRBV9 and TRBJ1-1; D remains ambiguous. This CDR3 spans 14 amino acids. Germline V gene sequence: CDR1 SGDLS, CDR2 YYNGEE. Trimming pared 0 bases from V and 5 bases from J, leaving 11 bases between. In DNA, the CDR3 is TGTGCCAGCAGCGTAGGGGTCGGGTTGACTGAAGCTTTCTTT. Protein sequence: CASSVGVGLTEAFF.

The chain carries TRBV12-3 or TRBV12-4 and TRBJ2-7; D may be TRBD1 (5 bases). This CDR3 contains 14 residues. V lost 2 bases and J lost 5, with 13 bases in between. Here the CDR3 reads CASSLTDSFDEQYF. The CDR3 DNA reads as TGTGCCAGCAGTTTAACAGACAGCTTTGACGAGCAGTACTTC.

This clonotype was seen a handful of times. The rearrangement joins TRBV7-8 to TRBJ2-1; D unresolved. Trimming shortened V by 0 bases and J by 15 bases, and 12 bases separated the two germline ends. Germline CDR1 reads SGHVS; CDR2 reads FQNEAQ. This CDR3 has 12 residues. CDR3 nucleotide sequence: TGTGCCAGCAGCTTAGCGGTGGGTAAGAGGTTCTTC. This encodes CASSLAVGKRFF.

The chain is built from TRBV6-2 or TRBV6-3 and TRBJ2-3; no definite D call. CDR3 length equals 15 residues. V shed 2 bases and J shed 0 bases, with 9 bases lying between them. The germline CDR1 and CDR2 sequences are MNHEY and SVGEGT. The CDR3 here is CASSYRPLSTDTQYF. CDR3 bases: TGTGCCAGCAGTTACCGACCATTAAGCACAGATACGCAGTATTTT.

The CDR3 sequence is CASSVDPSLEQYF. The CDR3 nucleotides are TGTGCCAGCAGCGTAGATCCGTCCCTCGAGCAGTACTTC. The chain joins TRBV9 to TRBJ2-7, with unresolved D. The V gene's germline CDR1 is SGDLS and CDR2 YYNGEE. The V gene lost 0 bases and the J gene lost 6 bases, with 10 bases spanning the gap. This CDR3 comprises 13 residues.

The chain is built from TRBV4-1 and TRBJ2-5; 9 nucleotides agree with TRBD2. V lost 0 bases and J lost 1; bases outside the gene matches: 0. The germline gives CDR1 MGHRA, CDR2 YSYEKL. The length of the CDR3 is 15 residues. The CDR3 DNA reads TGCGCCAGCAGCCAAGAGCGGGGGGGCCAAGAGACCCAGTACTTC. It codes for CASSQERGGQETQYF.

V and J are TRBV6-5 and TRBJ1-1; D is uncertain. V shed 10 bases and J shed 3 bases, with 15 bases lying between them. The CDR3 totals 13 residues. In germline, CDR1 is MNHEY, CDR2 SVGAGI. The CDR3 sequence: CATGRGLDTEAFF. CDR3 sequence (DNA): TGTGCCACAGGCAGAGGTTTGGACACTGAAGCTTTCTTT.

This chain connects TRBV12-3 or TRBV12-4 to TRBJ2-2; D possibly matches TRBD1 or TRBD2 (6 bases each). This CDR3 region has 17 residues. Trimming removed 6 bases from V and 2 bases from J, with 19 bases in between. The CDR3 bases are TGTGCCAGCAGCCGCGGGACACCAAGACCTAACACCGGGGAGCTGTTTTTT. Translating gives CASSRGTPRPNTGELFF.

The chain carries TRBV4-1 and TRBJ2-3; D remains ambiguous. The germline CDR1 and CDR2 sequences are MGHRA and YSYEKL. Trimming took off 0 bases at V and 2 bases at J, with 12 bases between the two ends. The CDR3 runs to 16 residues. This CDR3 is CASSQDTYVTTDTQYF. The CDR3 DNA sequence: TGCGCCAGCAGCCAAGACACTTACGTTACCACAGATACGCAGTATTTT.

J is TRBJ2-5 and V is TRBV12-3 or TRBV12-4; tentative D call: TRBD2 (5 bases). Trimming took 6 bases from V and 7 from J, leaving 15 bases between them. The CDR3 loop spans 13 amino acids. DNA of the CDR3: TGTGCCAGCAGCCCCTCTGGAGGCGGGACCCAGTACTTC. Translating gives CASSPSGGGTQYF.

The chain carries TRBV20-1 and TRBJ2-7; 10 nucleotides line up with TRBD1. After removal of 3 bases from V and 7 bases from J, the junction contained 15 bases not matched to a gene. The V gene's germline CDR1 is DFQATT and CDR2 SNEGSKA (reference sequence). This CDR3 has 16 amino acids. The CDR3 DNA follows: TGCAGTGCTAGGGCTGGACCGGGACAGGGGTCGGGAGAGCAGTACTTC. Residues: CSARAGPGQGSGEQYF.